The clone carrying this T cell receptor beta chain turned up a few times. Its matching antigen is unknown. These data come from a study of T-cell reconstitution after alpha-beta-depleted transplantation in children. V lost 5 bases and J lost 2; bases outside the gene matches: 3. This CDR3 region has 14 residues. The germline gives CDR1 DFQATT, CDR2 SNEGSKA (reference sequence). Points from the study as a whole: The main origin of T-cell counts and diversity one year after transplant was newly produced T cells. Expanded graft clones numbering several hundred reportedly gave rise to alpha-beta T cells about two months after transplant. In some patients, recipient T cells and intrathymic progenitors surviving conditioning explained high day-60 diversity.

TCRbeta library construction was performed incorporating unique molecular identifiers. From the PCR reads, TCRdb called clonotypes with MiXCR, one entry per CDR3 protein. The data hold approximately 300,000 distinct CDR3 sequences, with around 9.1% observed a single time. The source is a boy less than two years old with acute myeloid leukemia, due to receive a stem cell transplant. The rearrangement links TRBV20-1 to TRBJ2-7; 13 bases map to TRBD2. The source was PBMCs, collected before TCRalphabeta/CD19-depleted stem cell transplant. The CDR3 spells CSALLAGGPYEQYF. CDR3 nucleotide sequence: TGCAGTGCTTTACTAGCGGGGGGGCCCTACGAGCAGTACTTC.